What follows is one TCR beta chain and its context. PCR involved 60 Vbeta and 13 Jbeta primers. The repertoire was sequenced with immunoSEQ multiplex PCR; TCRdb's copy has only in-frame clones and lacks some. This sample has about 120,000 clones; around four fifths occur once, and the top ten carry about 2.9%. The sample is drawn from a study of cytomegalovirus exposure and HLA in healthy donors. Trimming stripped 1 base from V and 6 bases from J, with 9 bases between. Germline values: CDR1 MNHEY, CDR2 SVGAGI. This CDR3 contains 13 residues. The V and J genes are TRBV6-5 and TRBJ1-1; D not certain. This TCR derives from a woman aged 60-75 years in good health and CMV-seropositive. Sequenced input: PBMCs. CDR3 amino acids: CASSYYEGAEAFF. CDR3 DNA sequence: TGTGCCAGCAGTTACTATGAGGGCGCTGAAGCTTTCTTT.